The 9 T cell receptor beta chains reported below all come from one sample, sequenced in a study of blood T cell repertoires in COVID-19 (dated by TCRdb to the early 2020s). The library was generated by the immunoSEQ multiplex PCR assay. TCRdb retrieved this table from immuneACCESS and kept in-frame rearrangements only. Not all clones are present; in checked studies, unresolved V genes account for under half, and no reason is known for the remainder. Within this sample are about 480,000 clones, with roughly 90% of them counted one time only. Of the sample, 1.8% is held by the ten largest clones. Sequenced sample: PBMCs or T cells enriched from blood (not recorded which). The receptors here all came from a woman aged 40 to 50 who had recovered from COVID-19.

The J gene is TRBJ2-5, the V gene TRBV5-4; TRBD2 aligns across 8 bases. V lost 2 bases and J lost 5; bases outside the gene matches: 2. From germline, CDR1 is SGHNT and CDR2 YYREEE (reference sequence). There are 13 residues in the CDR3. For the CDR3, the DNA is TGTGCCAGCAGCTTATCTAGCGGGGAGACCCAGTACTTC. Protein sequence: CASSLSSGETQYF.

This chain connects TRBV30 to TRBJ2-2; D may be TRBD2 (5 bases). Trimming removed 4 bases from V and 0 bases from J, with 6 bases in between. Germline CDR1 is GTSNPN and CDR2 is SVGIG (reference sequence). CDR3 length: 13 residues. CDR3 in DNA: TGTGCCTGGATACTAGCGAACACCGGGGAGCTGTTTTTT. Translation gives CAWILANTGELFF. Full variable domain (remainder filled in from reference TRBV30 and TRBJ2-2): SQTIHQWPATLVQPVGSPLSLECTVEGTSNPNLYWYRQAAGRGLQLLFYSVGIGQISSEVPQNLSASRPQDRQFILSSKKLLLSDSGFYLCAWILANTGELFFGEGSRLTVL.

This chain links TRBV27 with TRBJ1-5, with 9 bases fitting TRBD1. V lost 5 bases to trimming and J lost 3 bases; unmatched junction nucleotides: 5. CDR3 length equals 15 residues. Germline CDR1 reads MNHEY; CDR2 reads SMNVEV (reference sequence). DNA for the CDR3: TGTGCCAGCAGTCCAGACAGGGGGTCCAATCAGCCCCAGCATTTT. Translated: CASSPDRGSNQPQHF.

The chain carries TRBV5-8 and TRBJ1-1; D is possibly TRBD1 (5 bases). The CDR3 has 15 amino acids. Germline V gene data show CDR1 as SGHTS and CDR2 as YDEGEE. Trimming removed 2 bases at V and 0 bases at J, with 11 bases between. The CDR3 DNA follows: TGTGCCAGCAGCTTTTATATAGGGGTGAACACTGAAGCTTTCTTT. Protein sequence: CASSFYIGVNTEAFF.

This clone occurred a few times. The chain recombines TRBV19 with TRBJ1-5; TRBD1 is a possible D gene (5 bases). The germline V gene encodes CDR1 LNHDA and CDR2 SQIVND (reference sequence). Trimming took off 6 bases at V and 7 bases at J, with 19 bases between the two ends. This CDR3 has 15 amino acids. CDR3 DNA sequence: TGTGCCAGTAGCCCCCCGTTTTGGAGGGGACAGCCCCAGCATTTT. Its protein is CASSPPFWRGQPQHF.

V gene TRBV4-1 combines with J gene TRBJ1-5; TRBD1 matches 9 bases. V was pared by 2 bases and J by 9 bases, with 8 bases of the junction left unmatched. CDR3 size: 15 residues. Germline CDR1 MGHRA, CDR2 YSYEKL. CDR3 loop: CASSQPRDRDPPQHF. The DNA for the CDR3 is TGCGCCAGCAGCCAACCCCGGGACAGGGATCCGCCCCAGCATTTT.

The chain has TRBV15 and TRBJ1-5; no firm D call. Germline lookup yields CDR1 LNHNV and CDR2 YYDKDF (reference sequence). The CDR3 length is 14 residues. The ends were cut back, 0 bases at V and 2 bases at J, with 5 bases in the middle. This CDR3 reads CATSREEGNQPQHF. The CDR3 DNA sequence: TGTGCCACCAGCAGAGAGGAGGGCAATCAGCCCCAGCATTTT.

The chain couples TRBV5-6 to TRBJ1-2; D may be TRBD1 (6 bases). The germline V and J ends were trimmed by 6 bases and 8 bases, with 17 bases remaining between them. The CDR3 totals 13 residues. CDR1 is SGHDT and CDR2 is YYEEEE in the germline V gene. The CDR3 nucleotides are TGTGCCAGCAACCCGGTGGGGGCTCAGGGCTACACCTTC. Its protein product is CASNPVGAQGYTF. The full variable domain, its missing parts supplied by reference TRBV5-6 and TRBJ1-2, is DAGVTQSPTHLIKTRGQQVTLRCSPKSGHDTVSWYQQALGQGPQFIFQYYEEEERQRGNFPDRFSGHQFPNYSSELNVNALLLGDSALYLCASNPVGAQGYTFGSGTRLTVV.

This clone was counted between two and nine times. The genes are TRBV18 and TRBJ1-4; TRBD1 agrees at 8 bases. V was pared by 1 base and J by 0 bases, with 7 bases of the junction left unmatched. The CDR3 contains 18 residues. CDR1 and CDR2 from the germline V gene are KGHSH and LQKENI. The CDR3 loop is CASSPRQGFGATNEKLFF. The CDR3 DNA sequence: TGTGCCAGCTCACCACGACAGGGGTTCGGAGCAACTAATGAAAAACTGTTTTTT.